This entry describes one T cell receptor (beta chain). This sample is part of a study of human T cells and chemical hapten exposure. Time point of the sample: patch test 2, 6 weeks after DPC sensitization. Treatment meaning: therapeutic diphenylcyclopropenone sensitization with weekly scalp DPC. Using its own MiXCR run on the RACE reads, TCRdb lists one record per CDR3 protein. The table records 80,000 to 95,000 distinct CDR3 sequences, around a tenth of them present only once. Sequencing used whole blood, obtained in connection with sensitization to the hapten diphenylcyclopropenone (DPC). The TCR originated in a man between 18 and 29 years old with alopecia areata. Some clones in this sample may be carry-over from other donors' samples.

In DNA, the CDR3 is TGTGCCAGCAGCTCCCAGACAGGGCATCCCCAGCATTTT. Encoded protein: CASSSQTGHPQHF. V usage is TRBV7-8 and J usage is TRBJ1-5; 7 bases are a match to TRBD1. Germline V lookup: CDR1 SGHVS, CDR2 FQNEAQ. V dropped 4 bases and J dropped 10; count of bases not matched to a gene: 7. The CDR3 extends over 13 amino acids.